These 3 T cell receptor beta chains came from one sample sequenced in a study of CD8 T cells in cerebrospinal fluid in Alzheimer's disease. TCRdb re-analyzed the 10x single-cell sequencing reads; it lists each CDR3 protein once, without DNA. The sample totals over a thousand distinct CDR3 sequences. Sequenced input: cerebrospinal fluid. Every receptor here comes from a human donor in good health.

Frequency places this clonotype as large. J is TRBJ2-1 and V is TRBV4-1; lacking DNA, the TRBD1 call made by TCRdb goes unchecked. From germline, CDR1 is MGHRA and CDR2 YSYEKL. The CDR3 runs 14 residues. The CDR3: CASSQAAGANEQFF.

This clonotype is medium-sized (0.01 to 0.1%) by frequency. The V and J genes are TRBV12-3 or TRBV12-4 and TRBJ2-3. The CDR3 extends over 14 amino acids. The CDR3 spells CASSLMGSTDTQYF.

This clonotype shows up as medium-sized by frequency. This chain uses TRBV5-5 with TRBJ1-6. Germline lookup yields CDR1 SGHKS and CDR2 YYEKEE (reference sequence). The CDR3 sequence is 16 residues long. The CDR3 spells CASSLRESSYNSPLHF.